This T cell receptor beta chain was sequenced in a study of T cells expressing NK-cell markers (dated by TCRdb to about 2020). Regarding the study in general: Three sorted T-cell subsets (CD3+CD56+NKG2C+, CD3+CD56+NKG2C- and CD3+CD56-NKG2C+) from fewer than 10 donors had their TCR beta-chain repertoires profiled. Seven of the eight sequenced donors were HCMV-seropositive and one was HCMV-seronegative. Sequencing of the libraries produced 2 x 150 bp reads on Illumina HiSeq 2000/2500, MiSeq or NextSeq. All eight donors whose samples were sequenced were randomly selected healthy volunteers, three of them men and five women.

Instrument used: Illumina HiSeq 2000. 5'RACE template switching, by which a universal primer site and unique molecular identifiers were added, was used to make TCR beta cDNA libraries. cDNA synthesis was primed from the TCR beta constant segment, followed by two successive PCR amplification steps. Regarding the original processing steps: MIGEC was used to demultiplex reads and group the reads by UMI, and MiTCR was used to assemble and quantify clonotypes. Only TCR cDNA sequences supported by at least two reads were kept to exclude erroneous sequences. The tcR package was used for downstream repertoire analysis, and clonotypes were matched across fractions by CDR3 nucleotide sequence plus V segment. Antigen specificity was annotated against VDJdb with VDJmatch, allowing one amino acid substitution in CDR3. Following TCRdb reprocessing, every CDR3 protein sequence forms one entry, and DNA is not provided. TCRdb, rather than the study authors, made the V and J calls. The table held for this sample gives 120,000 to 150,000 distinct CDR3 sequences. The ten largest clonotypes hold more than 10% of the sample.

A commercial ELISA kit detecting HCMV-specific IgG in serum was used to determine HCMV serostatus. Peripheral blood mononuclear cells were isolated from blood by Ficoll density gradient centrifugation. On the study overall, not on this receptor specifically: It remained unclear whether the expanded NKG2C-expressing T cell clones were specific for HCMV antigens. Those dominant clonotypes were again the most abundant among CD3+CD56-NKG2C+ cells in a few donors, at roughly 28.3-65%. In several donors, the dominant CD3+CD56+NKG2C+ clonotypes were found to rank among the top 10 CD8+ clonotypes and to make up about 1.0-7.5% of CD8+ T cells.

As to this clonotype: The antigen it recognizes is unknown.

The CDR3 covers 16 residues, taking in both the cysteine and the phenylalanine. DNA was not recorded. From a lookup of the germline V gene, CDR1 and CDR2 are MDHEN and SYDVKM. The sequence is built from TRBV28 and TRBJ2-7; TCRdb's D call, TRBD1, is unchecked because there is no DNA. The material sequenced was blood T cells: a sorted CD56 or NKG2C T cell subset, CD4+ or CD8+ T cells, or bulk PBMC T cells (not recorded which). This TCR came from a man aged 18 to 29 in good health. Donor details come from another sample of the same person, matched by shared clones. This receptor carries the CDR3 CASNAVGGTVAYEQYF.